The 22 T cell receptor beta chains listed next were all sequenced from one sample in a study of blood T cell repertoires in COVID-19. Libraries were prepared by immunoSEQ multiplex PCR; TCRdb keeps only in-frame clonotypes and omits some of them. Of approximately 35,000 clones in the sample, 88% were seen once. What was sequenced was peripheral blood. The receptors derive from a woman in her 70s with active COVID-19.

V is TRBV6-5 and J is TRBJ2-1, with 8 positions matching TRBD2. The CDR3 is 15 residues long. V shed 6 bases, J shed 2 bases, and the junction held 6 bases outside the gene matches. Germline CDR1 MNHEY, CDR2 SVGAGI. The CDR3 loop reads CASSHGGDPYNEQFF. The CDR3 DNA sequence: TGTGCCAGCAGCCACGGGGGGGACCCCTACAATGAGCAGTTCTTC.

The chain employs TRBV19 and TRBJ2-3, with D perhaps TRBD1 (6 bases). CDR3 length: 14 residues. Germline V lookup: CDR1 LNHDA, CDR2 SQIVND (reference sequence). Trimming shortened V by 3 bases and J by 3 bases, and 10 bases separated the two germline ends. The CDR3 DNA is TGTGCCAGTAGTATTATGGGGGCTACAGATACGCAGTATTTT. This translates into CASSIMGATDTQYF. The variable domain in full, with the rest retrieved from reference TRBV19 and TRBJ2-3, is DGGITQSPKYLFRKEGQNVTLSCEQNLNHDAMYWYRQDPGQGLRLIYYSQIVNDFQKGDIAEGYSVSREKKESFPLTVTSAQKNPTAFYLCASSIMGATDTQYFGPGTRLTVL.

CDR3 sequence (DNA): TGCGCCAGCAGCTCTCAGGGGGACTACAATGAGCAGTTCTTC. Translated, it gives CASSSQGDYNEQFF. This chain links TRBV5-1 with TRBJ2-1; 7 nucleotides match TRBD1. Germline values: CDR1 SGHRS, CDR2 YFSETQ. The CDR3 is made up of 14 amino acids. V dropped 3 bases and J dropped 3; count of bases not matched to a gene: 3.

The V gene is TRBV2, the J gene TRBJ1-2, with D tentatively TRBD1 (5 bases). V shed 4 bases and J shed 3 bases, with 6 bases lying between them. Germline V gene lookup returns CDR1 SNHLY and CDR2 FYNNEI. This CDR3 is built from 12 residues. CDR3: CASSGGDYGYTF. DNA for the CDR3: TGTGCCAGCAGTGGGGGGGACTATGGCTACACCTTC.

The gene calls are TRBV12-3 or TRBV12-4 and TRBJ1-2; D unclear. The CDR3 spans 12 residues. The V gene lost 2 bases and the J gene lost 5 bases, with 6 bases spanning the gap. The CDR3 is CASSLRGYGYTF. CDR3 DNA sequence: TGTGCCAGCAGTTTACGGGGTTATGGCTACACCTTC.

The chain carries TRBV5-1 and TRBJ1-4; no reliable D call. The CDR3 loop spans 11 amino acids. The germline V and J ends were trimmed by 2 bases and 10 bases, with 6 bases remaining between them. Germline values: CDR1 SGHRS, CDR2 YFSETQ. The CDR3 coding sequence is TGCGCCAGCAGCTTAACTGGAAAACTGTTTTTT. It translates to CASSLTGKLFF.

This chain joins TRBV24-1 and TRBJ2-5; possible D gene TRBD2, 6 bases. The V end lost 9 bases, the J end lost 4 bases, and 8 bases lay between the germline ends. This CDR3 spans 11 amino acids. Germline V gives CDR1 KGHDR, CDR2 SFDVKD. CDR3 region: CATGTGETQYF. CDR3 in DNA: TGTGCCACCGGGACTGGAGAGACCCAGTACTTC.

V and J are TRBV5-1 and TRBJ2-3; 9 nucleotides agree with TRBD2. Germline CDR1 is SGHRS and CDR2 is YFSETQ. CDR3 length: 16 residues. V lost 4 bases, J lost 3 bases, and 9 bases stayed unmatched. CDR3 DNA sequence: TGCGCCAGCAGCGGCGGGACTAGCAGAGGGACAGATACGCAGTATTTT. Its protein is CASSGGTSRGTDTQYF.

This clone was seen only once. The chain recombines TRBV6-6 with TRBJ2-4; D might be TRBD1 (6 bases). Germline V CDR1 and CDR2: MNHNY, SVGAGI (reference sequence). The V end was cut by 6 bases, the J end by 1 base, with 7 bases between. The CDR3 is 13 amino acids. The chain's CDR3 is CASSGQAKNIQYF. The CDR3, as DNA: TGTGCCAGCAGCGGACAGGCCAAAAACATTCAGTACTTC.

CDR3 DNA sequence: TGTGCCAGCAGCCGCCGGGACAGTAAAATTTACAATGAGCAGTTCTTC. As protein: CASSRRDSKIYNEQFF. This rearrangement joins TRBV13 to TRBJ2-1, with 7 nucleotides matching TRBD1. This CDR3 spans 16 amino acids. The ends lost 5 bases at V and 4 bases at J; junction bases unmatched: 11. CDR1 and CDR2 (germline): PRHDT, FYEKMQ (reference sequence). The variable domain in full, completed from reference TRBV13 and TRBJ2-1, reads AAGVIQSPRHLIKEKRETATLKCYPIPRHDTVYWYQQGPGQDPQFLISFYEKMQSDKGSIPDRFSAQQFSDYHSELNMSSLELGDSALYFCASSRRDSKIYNEQFFGPGTRLTVL.

The rearrangement uses TRBV18 and TRBJ1-5, with 9 bases aligning to TRBD1. CDR3 size: 13 residues. The V gene end was trimmed by 2 bases and the J gene end by 8 bases; junction bases not matched to a gene: 1. CDR1 is KGHSH and CDR2 is LQKENI in the germline V gene. The CDR3 reads CASSPDRGKPQHF. The DNA of the CDR3 is TGTGCCAGCTCACCAGACAGGGGGAAGCCCCAGCATTTT.

V and J are TRBV10-3 and TRBJ1-2, with D tentatively TRBD1 (5 bases). The V gene's germline CDR1 is ENHRY and CDR2 SYGVKD. The CDR3 is made up of 14 amino acids. V was trimmed by 0 bases and J by 6 bases, leaving 11 bases between them. The DNA of the CDR3 is TGTGCCATCAGTGAGTCGAGGGACTCTCATGGCTACACCTTC. As protein: CAISESRDSHGYTF.

The CDR3 DNA sequence: TGTGCCAGCAGCCCTATCATTCCGGCGAACACCGGGGAGCTGTTTTTT. Its translation: CASSPIIPANTGELFF. J is TRBJ2-2 and V is TRBV7-2; D ambiguous. The CDR3 contains 16 residues. Trimming removed 5 bases at V and 0 bases at J, with 13 bases between. Germline V gene sequence: CDR1 SGHTA, CDR2 FQGNSA.

The chain employs TRBV7-3 and TRBJ2-3; 10 nucleotides align to TRBD2. CDR1 and CDR2 from the germline V gene are SGHTA and FQGTGA. The CDR3 has 14 residues. V was pared by 5 bases and J by 6 bases, with 5 bases of the junction left unmatched. This CDR3 is CASSAASGGDTQYF. DNA of the CDR3: TGTGCCAGCAGCGCGGCTAGCGGGGGCGATACGCAGTATTTT.

This clone was picked up one time. J is TRBJ1-6 and V is TRBV19; 8 nucleotides line up with TRBD1. Per germline, CDR1 LNHDA and CDR2 SQIVND (reference sequence). Trimming cost V 6 bases and J 10 bases; bases outside gene matches: 5. This CDR3 is built from 13 residues. CDR3 protein: CASRDRGGSPLHF. DNA of the CDR3: TGTGCCAGTAGAGACAGGGGTGGCTCACCCCTCCACTTT. Together with reference TRBV19 and TRBJ1-6, the CDR3 gives the full variable domain: DGGITQSPKYLFRKEGQNVTLSCEQNLNHDAMYWYRQDPGQGLRLIYYSQIVNDFQKGDIAEGYSVSREKKESFPLTVTSAQKNPTAFYLCASRDRGGSPLHFGNGTRLTVT.

The chain couples TRBV9 to TRBJ2-3, with 11 bases lining up with TRBD2. CDR1 is SGDLS, CDR2 YYNGEE, per germline. This CDR3 contains 15 residues. The V gene end was trimmed by 2 bases and the J gene end by 5 bases; junction bases not matched to a gene: 4. Here the CDR3 reads CASSVVAGGLDTQYF. Here the CDR3 DNA reads TGTGCCAGCAGCGTGGTAGCGGGGGGGTTAGATACGCAGTATTTT.

This clone was seen a handful of times. The V and J genes are TRBV6-5 and TRBJ2-3, with D perhaps matching TRBD1 (5 bases). Germline CDR1 is MNHEY and CDR2 is SVGAGI. V was shortened by 4 bases and J by 2 bases, with 10 bases between the two germline ends. CDR3 size: 14 residues. The DNA of the CDR3 is TGTGCCAGCAGTTCCCCAGGGCCCACAGATACGCAGTATTTT. Translated: CASSSPGPTDTQYF.

The chain couples TRBV7-9 to TRBJ2-1, with 14 bases lining up with TRBD2. V dropped 4 bases and J dropped 0; count of bases not matched to a gene: 5. CDR3 length equals 18 residues. Looked up from germline, CDR1 is SEHNR and CDR2 is FQNEAQ (reference sequence). CDR3 nucleotide sequence: TGTGCCAGCAGCTGGACTAGCGGGGGGACCCGCTCCTACAATGAGCAGTTCTTC. It translates to CASSWTSGGTRSYNEQFF.

This clone was observed a few times. J is TRBJ2-7 and V is TRBV5-4; TRBD2 matches 7 bases. V lost 4 bases, J lost 4 bases, and 5 bases stayed unmatched. The CDR3 covers 13 residues. CDR1 is SGHNT, CDR2 YYREEE, per germline (reference sequence). The CDR3, as DNA: TGTGCCAGCAGCCGGGACTACCAGTACGAGCAGTACTTC. Encoded protein: CASSRDYQYEQYF.

This chain uses TRBV2 with TRBJ2-3; possible D gene TRBD2, 5 bases. Germline-derived CDR1 and CDR2 are SNHLY and FYNNEI. The CDR3 sequence is 13 residues long. V dropped 8 bases and J dropped 2 bases, with 11 bases sitting between them. For the CDR3, the DNA is TGTGCCAGCTCCTGGACTGTCACAGATACGCAGTATTTT. It is translated as CASSWTVTDTQYF.

This clone has just one count. V and J are TRBV24-1 and TRBJ2-1; 9 bases match TRBD1. Germline values: CDR1 KGHDR, CDR2 SFDVKD. Trimming took 4 bases from V and 4 from J; bases not matched to a gene: 7. The CDR3 has 16 amino acids. The DNA of the CDR3 is TGTGCCACCAGTGACCCACGGACAGGGGTATACAATGAGCAGTTCTTC. Residues: CATSDPRTGVYNEQFF.

This rearrangement joins TRBV5-1 to TRBJ2-7; 10 bases are shared with TRBD2. V lost 0 bases to trimming and J lost 7 bases; unmatched junction nucleotides: 10. Germline CDR1 is SGHRS and CDR2 is YFSETQ. This CDR3 region has 16 residues. CDR3 residues: CASSLDSSGGIGEQYF. Written as DNA, the CDR3 is TGCGCCAGCAGCTTGGATTCTAGCGGGGGCATCGGAGAGCAGTACTTC. Variable domain in full (rest from reference TRBV5-1 and TRBJ2-7): KAGVTQTPRYLIKTRGQQVTLSCSPISGHRSVSWYQQTPGQGLQFLFEYFSETQRNKGNFPGRFSGRQFSNSRSEMNVSTLELGDSALYLCASSLDSSGGIGEQYFGPGTRLTVT.